These T cell receptor beta chains were read from a single sample in a study of patients and donors after allogeneic stem cell transplantation. MiXCR was run by TCRdb on the RT-PCR reads, yielding one entry per CDR3 protein. The data hold approximately 410,000 distinct CDR3 sequences, with around 15% observed a single time. Material: blood, either unsorted or a sorted T cell fraction (not recorded which). The source is a human donor who was either an allogeneic HSCT recipient or a stem cell or donor lymphocyte infusion donor (not recorded which). It is not recorded whose cells these are; they may come from a transplant donor. The CDR3 runs from the conserved cysteine through the conserved F or W. The order of the fields is D gene, clone size, J gene, V gene, CDR3 protein, CDR3 DNA. A D gene is named only where the DNA matches it firmly. Clone size is stated in some rows and not others, as once, few, many or a class when expanded.

TRBD2	-	TRBJ2-7	TRBV6-1	CASSGTSGINEQYF	TGTGCCAGCAGTGGGACTAGCGGGATTAACGAGCAGTACTTC
-	-	TRBJ2-7	TRBV11-2	CASSTEGIYEQYF	TGTGCCAGCAGCACCGAGGGGATCTACGAGCAGTACTTC
TRBD2	-	TRBJ2-1	TRBV6-5	CASSSGLQYNEQFF	TGTGCCAGCAGTTCGGGACTACAGTACAATGAGCAGTTCTTC
-	once	TRBJ2-2	TRBV4-3	CASSQGESNTGELFF	TGCGCCAGCAGCCAAGGGGAATCGAACACCGGGGAGCTGTTTTTT
TRBD1	many	TRBJ1-1	TRBV5-1	CASSFDRDTEAFF	TGCGCCAGCAGCTTTGACAGGGACACTGAAGCTTTCTTT
-	-	TRBJ1-1	TRBV20-1	CSARSEAFF	TGCAGTGCTAGATCTGAAGCTTTCTTT
TRBD1	few	TRBJ2-7	TRBV14	CASSQVLVRDRDCYEQYF	TGTGCCAGCAGCCAAGTTTTAGTCCGGGACAGGGATTGTTACGAGCAGTACTTC
-	-	TRBJ2-7	TRBV6-5	CASSYSLIPYEQYF	TGTGCCAGCAGTTACTCGCTCATACCCTACGAGCAGTACTTC
TRBD1	-	TRBJ2-1	TRBV6-1	CASRLNQGVYNEQFF	TGTGCCAGCCGCCTTAACCAGGGGGTGTACAATGAGCAGTTCTTC
TRBD2	few	TRBJ2-1	TRBV20-1	CSARDGGSAYNEQFF	TGCAGTGCTAGAGACGGCGGGAGCGCCTACAATGAGCAGTTCTTC
-	few	TRBJ1-2	TRBV20-1	CSGITEGGSYGYTF	TGCAGTGGTATTACTGAGGGGGGGTCCTATGGCTACACCTTC
-	many	TRBJ1-5	TRBV12-3/TRBV12-4	CASNSWDINSNQPQHF	TGTGCCAGCAACTCCTGGGACATCAATAGCAATCAGCCCCAGCATTTT
-	-	TRBJ1-5	TRBV20-1	CSARDSGRRVQPQHF	TGCAGTGCTAGAGATTCGGGGAGAAGAGTGCAGCCCCAGCATTTT
-	many	TRBJ2-3	TRBV5-1	CASSFRTLTDTQYF	TGCGCCAGCAGCTTTCGTACCCTCACAGATACGCAGTATTTT
-	many	TRBJ1-1	TRBV12-3/TRBV12-4	CASSLDSYKAFF	TGTGCCAGCAGCCTGGACAGTTATAAAGCTTTCTTT
-	many	TRBJ1-2	TRBV5-1	CASSFVSANYGYTF	TGCGCCAGCAGCTTCGTATCGGCTAACTATGGCTACACCTTC
TRBD1	few	TRBJ1-2	TRBV20-1	CSAKGTANYGYTF	TGCAGTGCCAAAGGGACAGCCAACTATGGCTACACCTTC
-	-	TRBJ2-7	TRBV27	CASSWQGSYEQYF	TGTGCCAGCAGTTGGCAGGGGTCCTACGAGCAGTACTTC
-	few	TRBJ1-1	TRBV5-1	CASSAREGNTEAFF	TGCGCCAGCAGCGCCCGTGAGGGGAACACTGAAGCTTTCTTT
-	many	TRBJ1-2	TRBV5-1	CASSWEENYGYTF	TGCGCCAGCAGCTGGGAGGAGAACTATGGCTACACCTTC
TRBD1	-	TRBJ2-7	TRBV5-5	CASSLRDRGGSYEQYF	TGTGCCAGCAGCCTCCGTGACAGGGGGGGATCATACGAGCAGTACTTC
-	-	TRBJ1-4	TRBV12-3/TRBV12-4	CASSFLQGRHEKLFF	TGTGCCAGCAGTTTTTTGCAGGGGCGGCATGAAAAACTGTTTTTT
-	-	TRBJ2-3	TRBV7-3	CASSKYLVGAQADTQYF	TGTGCCAGCAGCAAATATCTGGTGGGGGCGCAAGCAGATACGCAGTATTTT
TRBD1	-	TRBJ1-5	TRBV12-3/TRBV12-4	CASNFGTGRRYSNQPQHF	TGTGCCAGCAACTTCGGGACAGGGCGGCGATATAGCAATCAGCCCCAGCATTTT
-	-	TRBJ2-7	TRBV6-5	CASSYSPASSYEQYF	TGTGCCAGCAGTTACTCCCCGGCGTCCTCCTACGAGCAGTACTTC
-	many	TRBJ2-3	TRBV29-1	CSVVGGTDTQYF	TGCAGCGTTGTTGGGGGCACAGATACGCAGTATTTT
-	-	TRBJ2-3	TRBV7-8	CASTVANPDTQYF	TGTGCCAGCACTGTAGCGAACCCAGATACGCAGTATTTT